Each of the 22 T cell receptor beta chains below was sequenced from the same sample in a study of blood T cell repertoires in COVID-19. Clones were sequenced by immunoSEQ multiplex PCR, and TCRdb holds only the in-frame ones, with some missing. Here the sample spans over 150,000 clones, 85% to 90% being singletons. Source material: PBMCs or T cells enriched from blood (not recorded which). The origin of the receptors is a middle-aged man who had recovered from COVID-19.

The chain employs TRBV28 and TRBJ1-4; maybe TRBD1 (5 bases). Per germline, CDR1 MDHEN and CDR2 SYDVKM. Trimming took 7 bases from V and 0 from J, leaving 18 bases between them. This CDR3 region has 17 residues. The CDR3 coding sequence is TGTGCCAGCACAATTCCCGGGACGGGAGCAACTAATGAAAAACTGTTTTTT. The encoded protein is CASTIPGTGATNEKLFF.

The CDR3, as DNA: TGTGCCAGCTCAGGACTTCGACAGGGGATTATCTCCGGGGAGCTGTTTTTT. Protein sequence: CASSGLRQGIISGELFF. V is TRBV18 and J is TRBJ2-2, with 8 positions matching TRBD1. The germline gives CDR1 KGHSH, CDR2 LQKENI. The CDR3 is made up of 17 amino acids. Trimming cost V 5 bases and J 6 bases; bases outside gene matches: 14.

This sequence joins TRBV11-2 and TRBJ2-7; TRBD2 matches at 11 bases. CDR3 length: 14 amino acids. J lost 3 bases, V lost 3 bases, and 1 base had no gene match. From germline, CDR1 is SGHAT and CDR2 FQNNGV. Written as DNA, the CDR3 is TGTGCCAGCAGCTTTAGCGGGAGGGTCTACGAGCAGTACTTC. Translated, it gives CASSFSGRVYEQYF.

The chain is built from TRBV6-1 and TRBJ1-2; TRBD1 agrees at 7 bases. The germline V gene has CDR1 MNHNS and CDR2 SASEGT. This CDR3 region has 19 residues. J gave up 0 bases and V 1 base, and 14 bases lay outside the gene matches. The DNA of the CDR3 is TGTGCCAGCAGTGAAGGGGGGTATCAGGGGGTTTCGCCTAACTATGGCTACACCTTC. Protein product: CASSEGGYQGVSPNYGYTF.

The chain combines TRBV7-9 with TRBJ1-4; D uncertain. Germline CDR1 SEHNR, CDR2 FQNEAQ (reference sequence). CDR3 length: 13 amino acids. V was pared by 2 bases and J by 8 bases, with 9 bases between. CDR3 sequence: CASSLYTAEKLFF. CDR3 bases: TGTGCCAGCAGCTTATACACAGCAGAAAAACTGTTTTTT.

The gene calls are TRBV25-1 and TRBJ2-1, with a weak D call TRBD2 (6 bases). The CDR3 sequence is 15 residues long. Per the germline V gene, CDR1 is MGHDK and CDR2 is SYGVNS. CDR3 sequence (DNA): TGTGCTACATCATGGGCGGGAAGCTCCTACAATGAGCAGTTCTTC. This gives the protein CATSWAGSSYNEQFF.

Only a few counts were recorded for this clone. The chain uses TRBV6-5 and TRBJ2-2, with unresolved D. The CDR3 consists of 11 residues. V was cut by 6 bases and J by 6 bases, with 5 bases left in between. Germline loops: CDR1 MNHEY, CDR2 SVGAGI. The CDR3 DNA reads as TGTGCCAGCAGAGACTCCGGGGAGCTGTTTTTT. This translates into CASRDSGELFF.

The chain uses TRBV19 and TRBJ1-1; a weak D match, TRBD1 (5 bases). In germline, CDR1 is LNHDA, CDR2 SQIVND (reference sequence). CDR3 length: 11 residues. V was pared by 8 bases and J by 6 bases, with 10 bases between. The CDR3 here is CASGAWAEAFF. The CDR3 DNA follows: TGTGCCAGTGGGGCCTGGGCTGAAGCTTTCTTT.

The chain links TRBV9 to TRBJ1-2; D call uncertain. Trimming took off 0 bases at V and 5 bases at J, with 14 bases between the two ends. Per the germline V gene, CDR1 is SGDLS and CDR2 is YYNGEE. The CDR3 contains 15 residues. The CDR3 DNA follows: TGTGCCAGCAGCGTAGCTTCTGAGAGGGCATATGGCTACACCTTC. It yields the protein CASSVASERAYGYTF. Variable domain in full (rest from reference TRBV9 and TRBJ1-2): DSGVTQTPKHLITATGQRVTLRCSPRSGDLSVYWYQQSLDQGLQFLIQYYNGEERAKGNILERFSAQQFPDLHSELNLSSLELGDSALYFCASSVASERAYGYTFGSGTRLTVV.

This clone was detected only once. V and J are TRBV7-9 and TRBJ1-2, with 9 bases aligning to TRBD1. Germline assignment: CDR1 SEHNR and CDR2 FQNEAQ (reference sequence). Trimming removed 3 bases from V and 8 bases from J; junction bases left unmatched: 7. The CDR3 has 14 residues. CDR3: CASSLGQGVKGYTF. CDR3 nucleotides: TGTGCCAGCAGCTTGGGACAGGGTGTGAAGGGCTACACCTTC.

This clone turned up a few times. CDR3 in amino acids: CASSLVEVNEQFF. CDR3 nucleotides: TGTGCCAGCAGCTTAGTAGAGGTCAATGAGCAGTTCTTC. The rearrangement uses TRBV7-9 and TRBJ2-1; D is undetermined. Germline-derived CDR1 and CDR2 are SEHNR and FQNEAQ (reference sequence). CDR3 length equals 13 residues. V lost 1 base and J lost 6, with 7 bases in between. Filled out from reference TRBV7-9 and TRBJ2-1, the complete variable domain reads DTGVSQNPRHKITKRGQNVTFRCDPISEHNRLYWYRQTLGQGPEFLTYFQNEAQLEKSRLLSDRFSAERPKGSFSTLEIQRTEQGDSAMYLCASSLVEVNEQFFGPGTRLTVL.

This clone has a handful of counts. The chain links TRBV28 to TRBJ1-5; possibly TRBD1 for D (6 bases). The CDR3 is made up of 15 amino acids. V lost 6 bases and J 4 bases, leaving 16 bases between the germline ends. Germline loops: CDR1 MDHEN, CDR2 SYDVKM. CDR3: CASRYATGRNQPQHF. The CDR3 DNA follows: TGTGCCAGCAGGTATGCTACAGGGCGGAATCAGCCCCAGCATTTT.

This clone was observed a few times. The V gene is TRBV5-5, the J gene TRBJ1-6, with D tentatively TRBD1 (5 bases). The CDR3 length is 15 residues. Germline V gene data show CDR1 as SGHKS and CDR2 as YYEKEE (reference sequence). V lost 0 bases and J 7 bases, leaving 11 bases between the germline ends. The CDR3 loop is CASSLVRGVNSPLHF. CDR3 DNA: TGTGCCAGCAGCTTGGTTCGGGGGGTCAATTCACCCCTCCACTTT.

The chain combines TRBV12-5 with TRBJ1-1; 7 positions match TRBD1. There are 16 residues in the CDR3. The junction had 9 bases not matched to a gene; V was cut back by 1 base and J by 4 bases. Germline V gene sequence: CDR1 LGHNT, CDR2 FRNRAP. This CDR3 is CASGLAVAYRGTEAFF. The CDR3 coding sequence is TGTGCTAGTGGTTTGGCCGTGGCTTACAGGGGCACTGAAGCTTTCTTT.

The chain carries TRBV2 and TRBJ2-1; D is possibly TRBD2 (5 bases). The CDR3 totals 15 residues. V lost 7 bases and J lost 3, with 16 bases in between. The V gene's germline CDR1 is SNHLY and CDR2 FYNNEI. The CDR3 DNA sequence: TGTGCCAGCACCGGATATGGACTCCACTACAATGAGCAGTTCTTC. Amino acids: CASTGYGLHYNEQFF.

The chain recombines TRBV12-3 or TRBV12-4 with TRBJ1-2; TRBD1 is a possible D gene (6 bases). V lost 5 bases and J 0 bases, leaving 7 bases between the germline ends. The CDR3 totals 13 residues. The CDR3 bases are TGTGCCAGCAGTCGACAGGCTAACTATGGCTACACCTTC. Its translation is CASSRQANYGYTF.

The chain recombines TRBV19 with TRBJ1-5; a possible D gene is TRBD1 (6 bases). V dropped 5 bases and J dropped 0 bases, with 20 bases sitting between them. CDR3 size: 18 residues. Germline V gene sequence: CDR1 LNHDA, CDR2 SQIVND (reference sequence). The CDR3: CASSSPGVWGNSNQPQHF. CDR3 sequence (DNA): TGTGCCAGTAGTTCCCCAGGGGTATGGGGTAATAGCAATCAGCCCCAGCATTTT.

The genes are TRBV7-8 and TRBJ1-3; 8 nucleotides align to TRBD1. The CDR3 has 20 amino acids. Germline CDR1 reads SGHVS; CDR2 reads FQNEAQ. V trimming: 6 bases; J trimming: 1 base; junction bases outside the gene matches: 20. The CDR3 reads CASRNEGQGESWSSGNTIYF. The DNA for the CDR3 is TGTGCCAGCAGAAATGAAGGACAGGGTGAATCTTGGTCTTCTGGAAACACCATATATTTT.

The chain joins TRBV14 to TRBJ2-3; TRBD2 is a possible D gene (5 bases). The V gene lost 0 bases and the J gene lost 10 bases, with 14 bases spanning the gap. CDR3 size: 14 residues. Germline-derived CDR1 and CDR2 are SGHDN and FVKESK. The chain's CDR3 is CASSQDLVVGAQYF. In DNA form, the CDR3 reads TGTGCCAGCAGCCAAGATCTGGTGGTCGGGGCGCAGTATTTT.

This clone came up once. This sequence joins TRBV4-1 and TRBJ2-7; TRBD1 is a possible D gene (6 bases). V dropped 5 bases and J dropped 4 bases, with 15 bases sitting between them. The V gene's germline CDR1 is MGHRA and CDR2 YSYEKL. The CDR3 has 14 residues. This chain's CDR3 is CASSSQTGPYEQYF. The CDR3 bases are TGCGCCAGCAGCTCCCAGACAGGACCATACGAGCAGTACTTC.

This chain connects TRBV13 to TRBJ2-7; 8 positions agree with TRBD2. Germline assignment: CDR1 PRHDT and CDR2 FYEKMQ (reference sequence). Losses at the gene ends were 4 bases for V and 3 bases for J; bases not matched to a gene: 8. This CDR3 has 15 amino acids. CDR3 protein: CASSSGTSGLYEQYF. The CDR3 DNA follows: TGTGCCAGCAGCTCCGGGACTAGTGGCCTCTACGAGCAGTACTTC.

This clone was seen only once. V is TRBV10-3 and J is TRBJ1-3, with unresolved D. The V end was cut by 5 bases, the J end by 1 base, with 15 bases between. CDR1 is ENHRY, CDR2 SYGVKD, per germline. CDR3 length equals 16 residues. CDR3 nucleotides: TGTGCCATCAGTCCCCCGGGCAGGACTTCTGGAAACACCATATATTTT. Its translation is CAISPPGRTSGNTIYF.